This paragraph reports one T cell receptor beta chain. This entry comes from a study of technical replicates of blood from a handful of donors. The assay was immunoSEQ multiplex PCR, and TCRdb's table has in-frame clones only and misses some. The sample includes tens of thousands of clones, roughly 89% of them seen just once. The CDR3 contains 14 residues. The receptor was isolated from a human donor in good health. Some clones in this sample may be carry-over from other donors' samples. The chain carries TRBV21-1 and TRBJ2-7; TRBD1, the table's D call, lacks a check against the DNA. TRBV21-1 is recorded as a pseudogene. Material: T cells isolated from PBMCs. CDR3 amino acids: CASRGPPGPNEQYF. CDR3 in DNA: TGTGCCAGCAGGGGCCCGCCAGGGCCAAACGAGCAGTACTTC.